This T cell receptor beta chain was found in a study of regulatory T cells in long-lasting Graves disease. Researchers made TCR beta libraries by using iRepertoire HTBI primers and running Arm-PCR on CDR3 regions. TCRdb re-derived calls from the multiplex PCR reads in MiXCR, one entry per CDR3 protein. The repertoire holds a few hundred thousand distinct CDR3 sequences, with around 15% as singletons. Time point of the sample: newly diagnosed GD, antithyroid drugs for less than 3 months. There was RNA extracted from PBMCs, and the TCR library was made from it. The ends lost 1 base at V and 3 bases at J; junction bases unmatched: 1. Germline CDR1 and CDR2: MDHEN and SYDVKM. The CDR3 is made up of 14 amino acids. This clonotype was recorded many times. The same data also contributed to another study, on T cells in Graves' hyperthyroidism and ophthalmopathy.

The chain combines TRBV28 with TRBJ1-1; 8 bases align to TRBD1. Sequenced here: peripheral blood mononuclear cells (PBMCs), sampled at new diagnosis, from a patient treated with antithyroid drugs. This receptor was obtained from a woman between 18 and 29 years old with Graves disease. CDR3 amino acids: CASSLLQGDTEAFF. The CDR3 DNA reads as TGTGCCAGCAGTTTATTACAGGGGGACACTGAAGCTTTCTTT.